Below, 28 T cell receptor beta chains from the same sample are listed, as sequenced in a study of blood T cell repertoires in COVID-19. Assay: immunoSEQ multiplex PCR; the TCRdb copy retains only in-frame clones and omits some. The table lists roughly 160,000 clones, roughly 80% of them singletons. Sequencing input: PBMCs or T cells enriched from blood (not recorded which). The receptor set was obtained from a man aged 50-60 years who had recovered from COVID-19.

V gene TRBV7-9 combines with J gene TRBJ1-2, with 7 positions matching TRBD1. There are 13 residues in the CDR3. The junction had 8 bases not matched to a gene; V was cut back by 5 bases and J by 8 bases. Germline loops: CDR1 SEHNR, CDR2 FQNEAQ (reference sequence). The CDR3 reads CASSADRVGGYTF. The CDR3 DNA reads as TGTGCCAGCAGCGCAGACAGGGTCGGAGGCTACACCTTC.

This chain uses TRBV7-9 with TRBJ2-1, with TRBD2 as a possible D gene (5 bases). Looked up from germline, CDR1 is SEHNR and CDR2 is FQNEAQ (reference sequence). The CDR3 is 13 amino acids. V lost 4 bases, J lost 8 bases, and 12 bases lay in between. The CDR3 sequence: CASSSPRGYEQFF. In DNA form, the CDR3 reads TGTGCCAGCAGCTCCCCCCGGGGTTATGAGCAGTTCTTC.

This chain joins TRBV7-2 and TRBJ2-3; the D gene is possibly TRBD2 (7 bases). The length of the CDR3 is 16 residues. V shed 5 bases and J shed 4 bases, with 19 bases lying between them. CDR1 SGHTA and CDR2 FQGNSA come from the germline V gene. DNA of the CDR3: TGTGCCAGCAGCCCTGGGGGGGGCATGTTGTCAGATACGCAGTATTTT. Translation: CASSPGGGMLSDTQYF.

The V and J genes are TRBV3-1 (or the pseudogene TRBV3-2) and TRBJ2-4; 8 nucleotides agree with TRBD2. J gave up 6 bases and V 3 bases, and 4 bases lay outside the gene matches. There are 14 residues in the CDR3. CDR1 is LGHDT, CDR2 YNNKEL, per germline (reference sequence). The CDR3 region has the DNA TGTGCCAGCAGCCAGCGGGGGGCGGGAAACATTCAGTACTTC. It yields the protein CASSQRGAGNIQYF.

The V gene is TRBV29-1, the J gene TRBJ2-7; 10 positions match TRBD2. Germline trimming cut 1 base from V and 0 bases from J; bases unmatched to any gene: 3. Germline V gene lookup returns CDR1 SQVTM and CDR2 ANQGSEA. There are 15 residues in the CDR3. CDR3 nucleotide sequence: TGCAGCGTTGAAGGGACTAGCGGATCCTCCTACGAGCAGTACTTC. It yields the protein CSVEGTSGSSYEQYF.

The J gene is TRBJ1-3, the V gene TRBV5-1; the match to TRBD1 covers 7 bases. J lost 4 bases, V lost 4 bases, and 11 bases had no gene match. CDR1 is SGHRS and CDR2 is YFSETQ in the germline V gene. This CDR3 region has 16 residues. This CDR3 is CASSLSGPGQGNTIYF. CDR3 bases: TGCGCCAGCAGCCTTTCCGGACCGGGACAGGGAAACACCATATATTTT.

The rearrangement uses TRBV7-8 and TRBJ1-2; D possibly corresponds to TRBD1 (5 bases). Germline CDR1 is SGHVS and CDR2 is FQNEAQ. CDR3 length: 15 residues. V dropped 5 bases and J dropped 0 bases, with 13 bases sitting between them. The CDR3 region is CASSIAEGANYGYTF. CDR3 DNA: TGTGCCAGCAGCATCGCGGAAGGGGCTAACTATGGCTACACCTTC.

The V call is TRBV14, the J call TRBJ2-7; D is undetermined. With 1 base removed from V and 0 bases from J, the gap between germline ends came to 13 bases. Germline V gene lookup returns CDR1 SGHDN and CDR2 FVKESK. This CDR3 has 16 residues. The CDR3 bases are TGTGCCAGCAGCCAAGTTGAAGTCTGGAGCTCCTACGAGCAGTACTTC. Amino acid sequence: CASSQVEVWSSYEQYF.

The chain uses TRBV5-1 and TRBJ2-1; 8 positions match TRBD1. The CDR3 loop spans 15 amino acids. Germline trimming cut 7 bases from V and 7 bases from J; bases unmatched to any gene: 13. CDR1 and CDR2 (germline): SGHRS, YFSETQ. The CDR3 bases are TGCGCCAGCGTCTTCATCGGACAGGGAGGAAATGAGCAGTTCTTC. Translated, it gives CASVFIGQGGNEQFF.

This chain connects TRBV7-3 to TRBJ2-2; 12 bases match TRBD1. The CDR3 consists of 20 residues. Germline loops: CDR1 SGHTA, CDR2 FQGTGA. The J segment lost 10 bases and the V segment lost 5 bases, leaving 23 bases of the junction unmatched. The CDR3 nucleotides read TGTGCCAGCAGCGGAAACCGGGACAGGGGGCGTTTGGAGACCATGGAGGAGCTGTTTTTT. It specifies CASSGNRDRGRLETMEELFF.

The chain links TRBV4-2 to TRBJ2-2; 8 nucleotides agree with TRBD1. CDR1 is LGHNA, CDR2 YNFKEQ, per germline. The CDR3 consists of 17 residues. V was clipped by 3 bases and J by 1 base; unmatched bases: 7. CDR3 sequence reads: CASSHPPGTGNTGELFF. The CDR3 DNA follows: TGTGCCAGCAGCCACCCTCCCGGGACAGGGAACACCGGGGAGCTGTTTTTT.

This clone was counted a few times. This CDR3 reads CASSAQGSYNEQFF. The CDR3, as DNA: TGTGCCAGCTCAGCGCAGGGAAGCTACAATGAGCAGTTCTTC. This sequence joins TRBV18 and TRBJ2-1; the D gene is possibly TRBD1 (5 bases). Germline CDR1 KGHSH, CDR2 LQKENI. This CDR3 spans 14 amino acids. V was pared by 5 bases and J by 3 bases, with 11 bases between.

The chain couples TRBV5-1 to TRBJ1-6, with 7 nucleotides matching TRBD1. Looked up from germline, CDR1 is SGHRS and CDR2 is YFSETQ. J was trimmed by 6 bases and V by 0 bases; bases with no gene match: 3. This CDR3 has 15 amino acids. The CDR3 DNA reads as TGCGCCAGCAGCTTGGTGGGGACAGCTAATTCACCCCTCCACTTT. Its translation is CASSLVGTANSPLHF.

The V and J genes are TRBV27 and TRBJ1-4, with D perhaps matching TRBD1 (6 bases). Trimming removed 7 bases at V and 8 bases at J, with 17 bases between. Germline lookup yields CDR1 MNHEY and CDR2 SMNVEV (reference sequence). The CDR3 totals 14 residues. The CDR3: CASKEPGHGEKLFF. In DNA form, the CDR3 reads TGTGCCAGCAAAGAACCGGGACACGGCGAAAAACTGTTTTTT.

J is TRBJ1-5 and V is TRBV30; perhaps TRBD1 as D (5 bases). With 1 base removed from V and 0 bases from J, the gap between germline ends came to 10 bases. The CDR3 runs to 15 residues. Germline assignment: CDR1 GTSNPN and CDR2 SVGIG (reference sequence). CDR3 amino acids: CAWSGQGLSNQPQHF. The CDR3 coding sequence is TGTGCCTGGAGTGGCCAGGGCCTTAGCAATCAGCCCCAGCATTTT.

The chain has TRBV29-1 and TRBJ2-4; a possible D gene is TRBD2 (6 bases). Trimming cost V 6 bases and J 6 bases, with 12 bases left between them. Germline V gene data show CDR1 as SQVTM and CDR2 as ANQGSEA. This CDR3 is 12 amino acids long. CDR3 nucleotide sequence: TGCAGCGTGGCCGGGCGGGGAAACATTCAGTACTTC. Translated, it gives CSVAGRGNIQYF.

This clone was seen only a few times. The chain employs TRBV7-3 and TRBJ2-1; TRBD1 is a possible D gene (5 bases). Per germline, CDR1 SGHTA and CDR2 FQGTGA. Trimming took 1 base from V and 5 from J, leaving 12 bases between them. The CDR3 covers 15 residues. This chain's CDR3 is CASSLRQGGNNEQFF. CDR3 bases: TGTGCCAGCAGCTTAAGGCAGGGTGGAAACAATGAGCAGTTCTTC.

V gene TRBV3-1 (or the pseudogene TRBV3-2) combines with J gene TRBJ2-3; D is unclear. Trimming stripped 1 base from V and 3 bases from J, with 5 bases between. The CDR3 runs 13 residues. The germline CDR1 and CDR2 sequences are LGHDT and YNNKEL (reference sequence). CDR3 in DNA: TGTGCCAGCAGCCAAGGGCTGACAGATACGCAGTATTTT. Translated, it gives CASSQGLTDTQYF.

The chain combines TRBV29-1 with TRBJ2-5, with 8 nucleotides matching TRBD1. The ends lost 5 bases at V and 5 bases at J; junction bases unmatched: 7. The CDR3 contains 13 residues. The germline gives CDR1 SQVTM, CDR2 ANQGSEA. The CDR3 is CSVQLDRAETQYF. DNA of the CDR3: TGCAGCGTTCAACTGGACAGGGCGGAGACCCAGTACTTC.

The chain joins TRBV4-2 to TRBJ2-1, with 12 bases fitting TRBD1. The CDR3 is 15 residues long. The V gene's germline CDR1 is LGHNA and CDR2 YNFKEQ. Trimming took 1 base from V and 8 from J; bases not matched to a gene: 3. This chain's CDR3 is CASSQAGDRGHEQFF. In DNA, the CDR3 is TGTGCCAGCAGCCAAGCGGGGGACAGGGGGCATGAGCAGTTCTTC.

The rearrangement links TRBV27 to TRBJ2-1, with 10 nucleotides matching TRBD2. Unmatched junction bases numbered 4, after V lost 7 bases and J lost 4 bases. The CDR3 loop spans 14 amino acids. CDR1 is MNHEY, CDR2 SMNVEV, per germline (reference sequence). CDR3 DNA sequence: TGTGCCAGCACACTAGCGGGGAGGTACAATGAGCAGTTCTTC. This codes for CASTLAGRYNEQFF.

The V gene is TRBV18, the J gene TRBJ2-7; D is undetermined. V was shortened by 2 bases and J by 6 bases, with 20 bases between the two germline ends. CDR3 length equals 16 residues. Germline CDR1 reads KGHSH; CDR2 reads LQKENI. Here the CDR3 reads CASSPIRSSGPPEQYF. In DNA, the CDR3 is TGTGCCAGCTCACCAATTAGGTCGTCAGGCCCACCCGAGCAGTACTTC.

Only a few counts were recorded for this clone. The chain has TRBV7-2 and TRBJ2-4, with D uncertain. CDR1 SGHTA and CDR2 FQGNSA come from the germline V gene. The CDR3 loop spans 17 amino acids. The V end lost 0 bases, the J end lost 1 base, and 13 bases lay between the germline ends. The CDR3 loop reads CASSLALTVRAKNIQYF. The CDR3 nucleotides are TGTGCCAGCAGCTTAGCCCTTACGGTCCGGGCCAAAAACATTCAGTACTTC.

The chain uses TRBV24-1 and TRBJ2-7; D is uncertain. Germline values: CDR1 KGHDR, CDR2 SFDVKD. V was shortened by 3 bases and J by 4 bases, with 9 bases between the two germline ends. CDR3 size: 13 residues. In DNA, the CDR3 is TGTGCCACCAGTGATATAACAGAGTACGAGCAGTACTTC. Its translation: CATSDITEYEQYF.

This clone was counted a single time. The chain combines TRBV30 with TRBJ1-5, with a weak D call TRBD1 (6 bases). Deletions cut 4 bases from V and 3 bases from J, with 10 bases between. The CDR3 consists of 13 residues. Germline lookup yields CDR1 GTSNPN and CDR2 SVGIG (reference sequence). In DNA, the CDR3 is TGTGCCTGGAATAGACAGGTCAATCAGCCCCAGCATTTT. Translating gives CAWNRQVNQPQHF.

In DNA, the CDR3 is TGTGCCAGCAGTCCCCCCCCGGGACTAGCGGCCTCCAGCTCCTACAATGAGCAGTTCTTC. As protein: CASSPPPGLAASSSYNEQFF. The gene calls are TRBV28 and TRBJ2-1; the match to TRBD2 covers 11 bases. This CDR3 is built from 20 residues. Germline CDR1 is MDHEN and CDR2 is SYDVKM. V was clipped by 5 bases and J by 0 bases; unmatched bases: 15.

The J gene is TRBJ2-1, the V gene TRBV29-1; D is unclear. The germline gives CDR1 SQVTM, CDR2 ANQGSEA. This CDR3 is 12 amino acids long. Deletions cut 1 base from V and 4 bases from J, with 5 bases between. CDR3 nucleotide sequence: TGCAGCGTTGAAGTGGAGTACAATGAGCAGTTCTTC. This encodes CSVEVEYNEQFF.

The chain uses TRBV5-1 and TRBJ1-4; tentatively, D is TRBD1 (5 bases). The CDR3 runs to 16 residues. Germline CDR1 reads SGHRS; CDR2 reads YFSETQ. V dropped 4 bases and J dropped 0 bases, with 13 bases sitting between them. As DNA, the CDR3 is TGCGCCAGCAGCCTGTACGACAGCTCAACTAATGAAAAACTGTTTTTT. Its protein product is CASSLYDSSTNEKLFF.